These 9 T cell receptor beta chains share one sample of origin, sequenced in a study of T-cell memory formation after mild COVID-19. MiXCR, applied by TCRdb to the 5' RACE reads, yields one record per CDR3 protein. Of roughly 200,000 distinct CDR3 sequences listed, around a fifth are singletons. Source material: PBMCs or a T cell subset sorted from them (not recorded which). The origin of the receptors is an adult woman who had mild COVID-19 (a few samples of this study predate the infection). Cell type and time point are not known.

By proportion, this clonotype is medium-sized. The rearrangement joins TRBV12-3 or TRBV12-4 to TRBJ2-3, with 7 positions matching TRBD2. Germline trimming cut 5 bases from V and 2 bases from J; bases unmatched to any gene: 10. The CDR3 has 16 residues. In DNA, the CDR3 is TGTGCCAGCAGTCTTTTTTCGGCGGGGGACACAGATACGCAGTATTTT. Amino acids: CASSLFSAGDTDTQYF.

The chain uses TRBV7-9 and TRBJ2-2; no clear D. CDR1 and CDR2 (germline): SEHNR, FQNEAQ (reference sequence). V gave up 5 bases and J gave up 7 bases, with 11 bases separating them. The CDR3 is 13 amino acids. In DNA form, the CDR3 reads TGTGCCAGCAGCCCAAGTTTAGACGGGGAGCTGTTTTTT. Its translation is CASSPSLDGELFF.

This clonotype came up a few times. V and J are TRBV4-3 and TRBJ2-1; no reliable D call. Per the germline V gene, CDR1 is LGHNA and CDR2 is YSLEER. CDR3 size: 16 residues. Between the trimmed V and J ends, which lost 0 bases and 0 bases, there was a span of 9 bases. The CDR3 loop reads CASSQDPSSSYNEQFF. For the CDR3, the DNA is TGCGCCAGCAGCCAAGATCCCTCGAGCTCCTACAATGAGCAGTTCTTC.

The CDR3 spells CAWTGGTGELFF. The CDR3 DNA sequence: TGTGCCTGGACCGGGGGAACCGGGGAGCTGTTTTTT. The chain links TRBV30 to TRBJ2-2; a possible D gene is TRBD2 (6 bases). The germline CDR1 and CDR2 sequences are GTSNPN and SVGIG (reference sequence). This CDR3 has 12 amino acids. Trimming shortened V by 4 bases and J by 5 bases, and 8 bases separated the two germline ends.

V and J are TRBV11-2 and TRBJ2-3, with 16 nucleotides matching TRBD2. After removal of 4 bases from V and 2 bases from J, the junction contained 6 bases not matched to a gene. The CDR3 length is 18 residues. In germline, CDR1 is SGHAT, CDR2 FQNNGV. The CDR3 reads CASSYGTSGRVYTDTQYF. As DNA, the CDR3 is TGTGCCAGCAGCTATGGGACTAGCGGGAGGGTCTACACAGATACGCAGTATTTT.

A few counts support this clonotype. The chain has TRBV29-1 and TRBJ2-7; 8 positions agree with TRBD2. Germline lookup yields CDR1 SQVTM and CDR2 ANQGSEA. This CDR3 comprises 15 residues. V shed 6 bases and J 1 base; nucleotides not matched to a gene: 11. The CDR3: CSVYSSGTSSYEQYF. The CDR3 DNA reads TGCAGCGTCTACTCATCCGGGACTAGTTCCTACGAGCAGTACTTC.

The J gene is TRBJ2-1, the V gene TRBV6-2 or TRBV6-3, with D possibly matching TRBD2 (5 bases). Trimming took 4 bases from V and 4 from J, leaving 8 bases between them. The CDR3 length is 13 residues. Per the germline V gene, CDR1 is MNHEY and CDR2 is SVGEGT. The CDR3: CASSSLDYNEQFF. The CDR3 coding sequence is TGTGCCAGCAGTTCACTAGATTACAATGAGCAGTTCTTC.

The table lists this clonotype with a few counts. The CDR3 sequence: CSANRRLAATYEQYF. For the CDR3, the DNA is TGCAGTGCCAATCGTCGGCTAGCGGCCACCTACGAGCAGTACTTC. This chain connects TRBV20-1 to TRBJ2-7, with 7 bases matching TRBD2. The CDR3 covers 15 residues. CDR1 and CDR2 from the germline V gene are DFQATT and SNEGSKA (reference sequence). The V and J ends lost 6 bases and 2 bases, in that order; junction bases with no gene match: 13.

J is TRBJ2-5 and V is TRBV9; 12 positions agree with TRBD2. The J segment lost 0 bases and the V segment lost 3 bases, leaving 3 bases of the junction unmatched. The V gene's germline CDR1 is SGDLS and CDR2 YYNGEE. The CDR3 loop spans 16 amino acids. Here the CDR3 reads CASSGGLAGNQETQYF. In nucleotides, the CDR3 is TGTGCCAGCAGCGGGGGACTAGCGGGCAACCAAGAGACCCAGTACTTC.